This T cell receptor (beta chain) was found in a study of blood T cells in healthy people across ages. Peripheral blood was drawn, roughly 10 milliliters per donor. For the second PCR, which ran for roughly 6 to 12 cycles, a sample-barcoded 5' primer and a J-beta primer mix were used. One entry per CDR3 protein, called by TCRdb with MiXCR from the 5' RACE reads. The repertoire holds some 640,000 distinct CDR3 sequences, approximately 49% seen once, with under 35% in the top ten. Between the trimmed V and J ends, which lost 3 bases and 0 bases, there was a span of 12 bases. In germline, CDR1 is MGHDK, CDR2 SYGVNS. This CDR3 comprises 17 residues.

The V and J genes are TRBV25-1 and TRBJ2-6; weak D call: TRBD1 (6 bases). Sequenced material: blood. This clonotype was sampled from a woman aged 55-70 years in good health. The CDR3 is CASSDPGANSGANVLTF. The CDR3 DNA reads as TGTGCCAGCAGTGATCCAGGGGCTAACTCTGGGGCCAACGTCCTGACTTTC. Based on the CDR3 plus reference TRBV25-1 and TRBJ2-6, the full variable domain is EADIYQTPRYLVIGTGKKITLECSQTMGHDKMYWYQQDPGMELHLIHYSYGVNSTEKGDLSSESTVSRIRTEHFPLTLESARPSHTSQYLCASSDPGANSGANVLTFGAGSRLTVL.